This T cell receptor beta chain was captured in a study of cytomegalovirus exposure and HLA in healthy donors. 60 Vbeta and 13 Jbeta primers were used in PCR. The assay was immunoSEQ multiplex PCR, and TCRdb's table has in-frame clones only and misses some. The table records under 130,000 clones, over 70% of them present only once. The sample was PBMCs. The origin of this receptor is a male donor in good health and CMV-seronegative.

The CDR3: CAWSAGLKQAEAFF. In nucleotides, the CDR3 is TGTGCCTGGAGTGCGGGCCTCAAACAGGCTGAAGCTTTCTTT. The chain couples TRBV30 to TRBJ1-1; perhaps TRBD1 as D (5 bases). From germline, CDR1 is GTSNPN and CDR2 SVGIG (reference sequence). The CDR3 extends over 14 amino acids. Trimming took 1 base from V and 6 from J, leaving 15 bases between them.